The T cell receptor (beta chain) under discussion was sequenced for a study of control samples from healthy donors and cancer patients. The data were produced by immunoSEQ multiplex PCR, yet TCRdb's version contains in-frame clones alone and is incomplete. The sample lists some 120,000 clones; roughly 91% were seen once. The CDR3 consists of 13 residues. Germline assignment: CDR1 SGDLS and CDR2 YYNGEE. Trimming stripped 5 bases from V and 6 bases from J, with 14 bases between. The table lists this clone with a few counts. The V and J genes are TRBV9 and TRBJ1-1; D may be TRBD1 (6 bases). Material: PBMCs. This TCR came from a man aged 50 or older with head and neck cancer. The CDR3 spells CASRPQGNAEAFF. CDR3 nucleotides: TGTGCCAGCAGACCACAGGGAAACGCTGAAGCTTTCTTT.